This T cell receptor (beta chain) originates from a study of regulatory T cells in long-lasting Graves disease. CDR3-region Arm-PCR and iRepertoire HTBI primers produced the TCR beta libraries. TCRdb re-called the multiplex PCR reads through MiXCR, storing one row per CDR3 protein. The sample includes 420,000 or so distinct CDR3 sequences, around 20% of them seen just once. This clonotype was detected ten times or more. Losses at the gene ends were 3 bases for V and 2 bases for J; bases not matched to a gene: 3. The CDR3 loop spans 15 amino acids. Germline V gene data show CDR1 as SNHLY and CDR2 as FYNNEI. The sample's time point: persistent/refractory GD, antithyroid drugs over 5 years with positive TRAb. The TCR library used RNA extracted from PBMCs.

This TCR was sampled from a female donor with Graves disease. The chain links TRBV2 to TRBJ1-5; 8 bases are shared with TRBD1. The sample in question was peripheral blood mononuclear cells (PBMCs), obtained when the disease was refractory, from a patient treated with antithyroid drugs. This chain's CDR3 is CASSEQGAGNQPQHF. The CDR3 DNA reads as TGTGCCAGCAGTGAGCAGGGGGCGGGCAATCAGCCCCAGCATTTT. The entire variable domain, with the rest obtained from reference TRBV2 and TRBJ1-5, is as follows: EPEVTQTPSHQVTQMGQEVILRCVPISNHLYFYWYRQILGQKVEFLVSFYNNEISEKSEIFDDQFSVERPDGSNFTLKIRSTKLEDSAMYFCASSEQGAGNQPQHFGDGTRLSIL.